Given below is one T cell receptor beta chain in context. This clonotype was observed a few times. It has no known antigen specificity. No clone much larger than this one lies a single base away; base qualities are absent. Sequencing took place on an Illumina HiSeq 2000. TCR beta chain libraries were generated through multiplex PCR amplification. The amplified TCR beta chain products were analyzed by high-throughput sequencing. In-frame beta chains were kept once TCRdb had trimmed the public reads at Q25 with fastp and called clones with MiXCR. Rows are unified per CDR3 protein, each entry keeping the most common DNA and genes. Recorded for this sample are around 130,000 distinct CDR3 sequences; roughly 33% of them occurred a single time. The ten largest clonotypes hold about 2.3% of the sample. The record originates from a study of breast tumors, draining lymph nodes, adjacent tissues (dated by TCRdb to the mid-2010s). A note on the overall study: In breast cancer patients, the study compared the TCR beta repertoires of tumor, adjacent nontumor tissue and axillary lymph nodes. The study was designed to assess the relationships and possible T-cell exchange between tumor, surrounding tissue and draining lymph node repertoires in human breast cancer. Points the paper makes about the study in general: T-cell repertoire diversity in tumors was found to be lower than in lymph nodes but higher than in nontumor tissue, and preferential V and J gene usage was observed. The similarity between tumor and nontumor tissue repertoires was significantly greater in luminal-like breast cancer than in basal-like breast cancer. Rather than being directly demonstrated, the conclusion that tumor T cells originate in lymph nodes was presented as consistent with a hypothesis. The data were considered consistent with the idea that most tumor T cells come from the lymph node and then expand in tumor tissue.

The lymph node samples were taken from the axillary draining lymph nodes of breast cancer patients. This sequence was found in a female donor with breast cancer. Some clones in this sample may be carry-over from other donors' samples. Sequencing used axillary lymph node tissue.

The encoded CDR3 is CASSFRQGGTGELFF. The nucleotides read TGTGCCAGCAGTTTCCGACAGGGGGGGACCGGGGAGCTGTTTTTT. The V gene is TRBV12-3 or TRBV12-4 and the J gene is TRBJ2-2, with 9 central nucleotides matching TRBD1. Germline trimming: 3 bases from V, 5 bases from J; junction bases outside gene matches: 4. CDR3 length: 15 amino acids, cysteine to phenylalanine. The CDR3 DNA has 45 bases and is translated from base 1.